This is a list of T cell receptor beta chains from one sample in a study of blood T cell repertoires in COVID-19. The method was immunoSEQ multiplex PCR; TCRdb's version includes in-frame clones alone and lacks a portion of them. The table shows roughly 400,000 clones, with 80% to 90% occurring only once. What was sequenced was PBMCs or T cells enriched from blood (not recorded which). The receptors originated from a man younger than 40 who had recovered from COVID-19. The conserved cysteine and the conserved F or W are not part of the CDR3 here. Some rows mark clone size as missing; the rest say once, few, many or name a class of expanded clone.

>.|TRBJ2-7|TRBV5-5
ASSLGFSGFDSYEQY
>.|TRBJ2-7|TRBV4-2
ASSHGLAGDLYEQY
>once|TRBJ1-6|TRBV15
ATSRVRSPLH
>.|TRBJ2-7|TRBV19
ASSIGGTYYEQY
>.|TRBJ2-3|TRBV13
ASSLEGLAGYLRGDTQY
>once|TRBJ1-6|TRBV13
ASSVQQGTYNSPLH
>once|TRBJ1-5|TRBV6-5
ASSYTGNQPQH
>few|TRBJ1-5|TRBV7-2
ASSYGAASNQPQH
>.|TRBJ1-4|TRBV28
ASSPTTNEKLF
>few|TRBJ1-2|TRBV28
ASSYGTRYGYT
>.|TRBJ1-5|TRBV4-1
ASSQVGIDSSNQPQH
>.|TRBJ2-6|TRBV3-1/TRBV3-2
ASSLDRLGGANVLT
>.|TRBJ1-6|TRBV6-4
ASSVFGENSPLH
>.|TRBJ1-6|TRBV28
ASSSGQGPVPLH
>.|TRBJ2-3|TRBV11-2
ASRGQGLAGRPSTDTQY
>.|TRBJ2-7|TRBV7-2
ASSLNAGGSYEQY
>.|TRBJ2-1|TRBV4-1
ASSQVASSYNEQF
>few|TRBJ1-5|TRBV28
ASTGGNQPQH
>.|TRBJ1-2|TRBV19
ASTPYRVPFGGYT
>.|TRBJ2-2|TRBV5-8
ASSSGLAGDWSTGELF
>.|TRBJ1-2|TRBV10-3
AISESEQGDGYT
>few|TRBJ2-7|TRBV10-3
AISESKGLAGGLEQY